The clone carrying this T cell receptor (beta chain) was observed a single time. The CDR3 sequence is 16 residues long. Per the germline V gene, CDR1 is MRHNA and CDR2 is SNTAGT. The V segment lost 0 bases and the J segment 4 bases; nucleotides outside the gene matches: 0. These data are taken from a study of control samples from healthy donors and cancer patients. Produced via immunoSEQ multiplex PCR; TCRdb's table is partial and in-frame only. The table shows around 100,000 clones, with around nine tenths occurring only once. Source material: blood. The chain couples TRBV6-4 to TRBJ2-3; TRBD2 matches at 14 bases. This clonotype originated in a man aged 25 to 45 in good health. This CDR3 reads CASSDSTSGGADTQYF. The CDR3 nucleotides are TGTGCCAGCAGTGACTCGACTAGCGGGGGGGCAGATACGCAGTATTTT.